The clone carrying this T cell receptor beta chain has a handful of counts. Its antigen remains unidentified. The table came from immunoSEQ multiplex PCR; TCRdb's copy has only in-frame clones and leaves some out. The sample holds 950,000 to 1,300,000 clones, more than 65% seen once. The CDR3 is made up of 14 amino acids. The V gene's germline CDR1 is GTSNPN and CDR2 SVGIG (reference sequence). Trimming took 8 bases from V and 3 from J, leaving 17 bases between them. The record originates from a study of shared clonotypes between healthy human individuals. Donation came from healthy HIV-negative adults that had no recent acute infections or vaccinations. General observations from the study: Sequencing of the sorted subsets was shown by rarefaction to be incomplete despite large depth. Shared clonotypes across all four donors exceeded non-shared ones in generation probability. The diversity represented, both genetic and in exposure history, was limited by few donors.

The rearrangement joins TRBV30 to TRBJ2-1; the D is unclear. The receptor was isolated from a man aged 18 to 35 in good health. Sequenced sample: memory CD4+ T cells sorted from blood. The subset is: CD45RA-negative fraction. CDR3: CAPSQGDVYNEQFF. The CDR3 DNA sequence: TGTGCCCCTTCCCAAGGAGATGTCTACAATGAGCAGTTCTTC.